This record covers a single T cell receptor beta chain. Its antigen is as yet unknown. This specimen belongs to a study of CD4+ T cells in melanoma. This CDR3 is 14 amino acids long. V dropped 6 bases and J dropped 8 bases, with 16 bases sitting between them. Germline V gene sequence: CDR1 KGHSH, CDR2 LQKENI. Produced via immunoSEQ multiplex PCR; TCRdb's table is partial and in-frame only. The sample has around 100,000 clones; about 92% are singletons. Study-level findings and limits: CD8+ T cell, macrophage and B cell function reportedly correlated with neoantigen-specific CD4+ T cells. In melanoma, neoantigen-specific CD4+ T cells reportedly differed in differentiation state.

Sample: peripheral blood. The TCR comes from a human donor with melanoma. The chain has TRBV18 and TRBJ2-2; D is unresolved. CDR3 in DNA: TGTGCCAGCTCCCCCGGGCAGGCTCGAGGGGAGCTGTTTTTT. Translated, it gives CASSPGQARGELFF.